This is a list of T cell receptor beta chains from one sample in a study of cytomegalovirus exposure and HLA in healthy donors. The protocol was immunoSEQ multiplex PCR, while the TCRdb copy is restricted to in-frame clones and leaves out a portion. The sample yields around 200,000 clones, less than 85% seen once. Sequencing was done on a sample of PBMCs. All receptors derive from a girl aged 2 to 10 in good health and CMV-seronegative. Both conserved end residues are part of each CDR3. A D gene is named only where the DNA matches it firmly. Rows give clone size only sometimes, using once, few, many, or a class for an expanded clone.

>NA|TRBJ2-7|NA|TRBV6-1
CASSGANSPALEQYF
TGTGCCAGCAGTGGGGCCAACTCCCCAGCCCTCGAGCAGTACTTC
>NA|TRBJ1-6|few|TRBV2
CASRREAGTNSPLHF
TGTGCCAGCAGGCGCGAGGCCGGAACGAATTCACCCCTCCACTTT
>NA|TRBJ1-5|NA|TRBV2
CASSANSNQPQHF
TGTGCCAGCAGTGCCAATAGCAATCAGCCCCAGCATTTT
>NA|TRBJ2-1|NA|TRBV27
CASSSLPYNEQFF
TGTGCCAGCAGTTCCCTCCCCTACAATGAGCAGTTCTTC
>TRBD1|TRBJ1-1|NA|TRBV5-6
CASSPLDRADTEAFF
TGTGCCAGCAGTCCGCTGGACAGGGCGGACACTGAAGCTTTCTTT
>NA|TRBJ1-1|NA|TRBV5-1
CASSPISYNTEAFF
TGCGCCAGCAGCCCTATTAGCTATAACACTGAAGCTTTCTTT
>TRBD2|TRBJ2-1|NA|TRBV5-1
CASSLAASGGANEQFF
TGCGCCAGCAGCTTGGCGGCTAGCGGGGGGGCCAATGAGCAGTTCTTC
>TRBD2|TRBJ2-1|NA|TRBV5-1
CASSLDKAGGPGNEQFF
TGCGCCAGCAGCCTGGACAAAGCGGGAGGGCCCGGTAATGAGCAGTTCTTC
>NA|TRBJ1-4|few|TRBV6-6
CASTTNEKLFF
TGTGCCAGCACTACGAATGAAAAACTGTTTTTT
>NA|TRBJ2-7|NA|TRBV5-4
CASSHRREDYEQYF
TGTGCCAGCAGCCACCGCAGGGAGGATTACGAGCAGTACTTC
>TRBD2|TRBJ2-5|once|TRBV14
CASSQWTSGSETQYF
TGTGCCAGCAGCCAATGGACTAGCGGTTCGGAGACCCAGTACTTC
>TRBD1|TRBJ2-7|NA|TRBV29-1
CSGSGQGYEQYF
TGCAGCGGTTCGGGACAGGGATACGAGCAGTACTTC
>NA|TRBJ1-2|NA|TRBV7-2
CASSPAGAAQTYGYTF
TGTGCCAGCAGCCCCGCGGGGGCGGCTCAAACCTATGGCTACACCTTC
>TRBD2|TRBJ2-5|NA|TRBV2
CASRAGTSGGGFQETQYF
TGTGCCAGCAGGGCTGGGACTAGCGGGGGGGGATTCCAAGAGACCCAGTACTTC
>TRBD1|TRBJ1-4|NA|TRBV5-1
CASSLNGQEVYEKLFF
TGCGCCAGCAGCTTGAATGGACAGGAGGTTTATGAAAAACTGTTTTTT
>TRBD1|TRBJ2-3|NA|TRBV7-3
CASSDRGLASDTQYF
TGTGCCAGCAGTGACAGGGGGCTAGCGAGCGATACGCAGTATTTT
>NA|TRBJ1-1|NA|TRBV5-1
CASSLADRLPEAFF
TGCGCCAGCAGCTTGGCTGACAGGCTCCCTGAAGCTTTCTTT
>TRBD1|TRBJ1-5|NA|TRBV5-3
CARSSLDRGGQPQHF
TGTGCCAGAAGCTCGTTGGACAGGGGTGGTCAGCCCCAGCATTTT
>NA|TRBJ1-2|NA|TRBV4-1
CASSQGPGSSGYGYTF
TGCGCCAGCAGCCAAGGTCCGGGGAGCTCGGGCTATGGCTACACCTTC
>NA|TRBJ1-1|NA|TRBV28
CASTVNTEAFF
TGTGCCAGCACCGTGAACACTGAAGCTTTCTTT
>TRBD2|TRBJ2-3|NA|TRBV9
CASSSTSGFTDTQYF
TGTGCCAGCAGTTCTACTAGCGGATTCACAGATACGCAGTATTTT
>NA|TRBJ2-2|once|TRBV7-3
CASSFGANTGELFF
TGTGCCAGCAGTTTCGGAGCCAACACCGGGGAGCTGTTTTTT
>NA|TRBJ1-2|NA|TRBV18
CASSPPEGNYGYTF
TGTGCCAGCTCACCACCGGAGGGGAACTATGGCTACACCTTC
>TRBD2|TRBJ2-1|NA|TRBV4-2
CASSQDAGGPSEQFF
TGTGCCAGCAGCCAAGACGCGGGAGGGCCTTCTGAGCAGTTCTTC
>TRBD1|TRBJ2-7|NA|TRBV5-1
CASSPRDRGGYEQYF
TGCGCCAGCAGCCCCCGGGACAGGGGAGGCTACGAGCAGTACTTC
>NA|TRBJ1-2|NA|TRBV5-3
CARSDRVRPVRRRTF
TGTGCCAGAAGCGATAGGGTGAGGCCCGTTCGGAGGAGAACCTTC
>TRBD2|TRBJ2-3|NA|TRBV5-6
CASSLIREGTQYF
TGTGCCAGCAGCTTGATTAGGGAGGGTACGCAGTATTTT
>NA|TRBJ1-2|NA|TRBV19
CASSIDTEYGYTF
TGTGCCAGTAGTATAGACACCGAGTATGGCTACACCTTC
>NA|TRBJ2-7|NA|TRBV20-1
CSAGPGEQQYF
TGCAGTGCTGGCCCGGGGGAACAGCAGTACTTC
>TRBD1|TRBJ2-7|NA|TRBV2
CASTRGGGEQYF
TGTGCCAGCACCCGAGGGGGCGGCGAGCAGTACTTC
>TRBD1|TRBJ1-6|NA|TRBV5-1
CASSSTGSVFSPLHF
TGCGCCAGCAGCTCGACAGGGTCGGTTTTTTCACCCCTCCACTTT
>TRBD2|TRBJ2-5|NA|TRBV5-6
CASSLGQAGGETQYF
TGTGCCAGCAGCTTGGGGCAGGCGGGAGGAGAGACCCAGTACTTC
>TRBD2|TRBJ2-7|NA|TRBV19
CAITSGRSYEQYF
TGTGCCATAACTAGCGGGAGGTCCTACGAGCAGTACTTC
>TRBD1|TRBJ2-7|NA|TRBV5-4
CASSLVGTGNSYEQYF
TGTGCCAGCAGCTTAGTTGGGACAGGGAACTCCTACGAGCAGTACTTC
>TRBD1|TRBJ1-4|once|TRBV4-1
CASSQDKDWTGKDEKLFF
TGCGCCAGCAGCCAAGATAAGGATTGGACAGGGAAGGATGAAAAACTGTTTTTT
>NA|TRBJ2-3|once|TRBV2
CASSRTGATDTQYF
TGTGCCAGCAGTAGGACGGGAGCCACAGATACGCAGTATTTT
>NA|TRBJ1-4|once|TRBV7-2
CASSLGGQGLYEKLFF
TGTGCCAGCAGCTTGGGTGGCCAAGGACTGTATGAAAAACTGTTTTTT
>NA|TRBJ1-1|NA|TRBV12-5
CASGSLYMNTEAFF
TGTGCTAGTGGTTCGTTATACATGAACACTGAAGCTTTCTTT
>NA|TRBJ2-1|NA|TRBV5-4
CASSLSQGSNEQFF
TGTGCCAGCAGCTTGTCTCAGGGGAGCAATGAGCAGTTCTTC
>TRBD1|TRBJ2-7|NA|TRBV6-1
CASSPGQGPPQYF
TGTGCCAGCAGCCCGGGACAGGGACCTCCTCAGTACTTC
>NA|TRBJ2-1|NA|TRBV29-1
CSVEDYMAPNEQFF
TGCAGCGTTGAAGATTACATGGCCCCCAATGAGCAGTTCTTC
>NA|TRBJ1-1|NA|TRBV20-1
CSASKNTEAFF
TGCAGTGCTAGCAAGAACACTGAAGCTTTCTTT
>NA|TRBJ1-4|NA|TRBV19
CASSSPKGGGEKLFF
TGTGCCAGTAGTTCGCCGAAGGGTGGAGGTGAAAAACTGTTTTTT
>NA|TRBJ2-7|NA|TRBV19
CASSRVRDSGEQYF
TGTGCCAGTAGCCGAGTCAGGGACTCTGGAGAGCAGTACTTC
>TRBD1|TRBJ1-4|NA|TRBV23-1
CASSLPGQGVEKLFF
TGCGCCAGCAGTCTGCCGGGACAGGGCGTAGAAAAACTGTTTTTT
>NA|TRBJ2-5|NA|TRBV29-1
CSADGLLAGPPKQETQYF
TGCAGCGCCGATGGGTTACTAGCTGGACCCCCTAAACAAGAGACCCAGTACTTC
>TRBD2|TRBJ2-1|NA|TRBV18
CASSPRLGSGPEIRQFF
TGTGCCAGCTCACCACGGCTTGGTAGCGGGCCCGAGATCCGGCAGTTCTTC
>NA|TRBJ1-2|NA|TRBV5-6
CASSYSSHYITDYGYTF
TGTGCCAGCAGCTACTCTTCCCACTACATTACGGACTATGGCTACACCTTC
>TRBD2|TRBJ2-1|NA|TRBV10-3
CAIGLAGVSSYNEQFF
TGTGCCATCGGACTAGCGGGGGTGAGCTCCTACAATGAGCAGTTCTTC
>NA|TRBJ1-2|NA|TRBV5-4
CASSWDTEGYTF
TGTGCCAGCAGCTGGGACACAGAGGGCTACACCTTC
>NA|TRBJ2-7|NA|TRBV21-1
CASSKGVGDRGAYEQYF
TGTGCCAGCAGCAAAGGAGTAGGGGACAGGGGAGCCTACGAGCAGTACTTC
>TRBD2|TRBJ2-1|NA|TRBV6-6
CASSTHSGGGTTEQFF
TGTGCCAGCAGTACCCATAGCGGGGGGGGTACTACGGAGCAGTTCTTC